This T cell receptor beta chain was profiled in a study of blood T cells in healthy people across ages. Study results and limitations: Among T cells, TCR beta diversity per million cells dropped roughly linearly as age rose. A strong correlation was found between TCR beta diversity and the percentage of naive T cells.

The use of a sample-barcoded 5' primer and a J-beta primer mix characterized a second PCR of about 6 to 11 cycles. TCRdb fed the 5' RACE reads into MiXCR, producing one record per CDR3 protein. The repertoire includes about 640,000 distinct CDR3 sequences, 25% to 30% of them detected once, and around 16% sits in the top ten. It was roughly 10 milliliters of peripheral blood that were drawn from each donor. The CDR3 consists of 16 residues. From germline, CDR1 is SGHTS and CDR2 YDEGEE. Trimming took 4 bases from V and 1 from J; bases not matched to a gene: 5. This clonotype was seen many times. Antigen unknown.

Sequencing was performed on blood. V and J are TRBV5-8 and TRBJ2-3, with 11 bases lining up with TRBD2. The receptor's source is a woman at least 80 years old in good health. The CDR3: CASSTGTSGGTDTQYF. CDR3 sequence (DNA): TGTGCCAGCAGCACGGGGACTAGCGGAGGCACAGATACGCAGTATTTT.